This TCR beta chain came from a study of cytomegalovirus exposure and HLA in healthy donors. Findings and caveats of the study: It was shown in a later analysis that HLA-associated TCR beta chains were more clonally expanded than other, equally common chains. Cytomegalovirus-associated status was assigned to 164 TCR beta chains. In a later analysis, TCR beta V- and J-gene trimming showed a link to a missense DCLRE1C variant.

V gave up 0 bases and J gave up 4 bases; unmatched junction bases: 20. CDR3 size: 20 residues. With respect to this clone: Its antigen is not identified.

This PCR relied on a set of 60 Vbeta primers and 13 Jbeta primers. Method: immunoSEQ multiplex PCR; TCRdb's copy keeps in-frame clones and lacks some. The top ten clones hold just under 7.5% of a sample with 63,000 or so clones, approximately 77% of them seen once. The TCR sequence derives from a woman in her 30s in good health and CMV-seropositive. The sequencing sample was made of PBMCs. The rearrangement joins TRBV6-7 to TRBJ2-7; 8 bases are a match to TRBD2. TRBV6-7 is marked as an open reading frame, function uncertain. For the CDR3, the DNA is TGTGCCAGCAGTTACTCGAAACCGCGGGGGTCCCTAGCGGGTGGGTACGAGCAGTACTTC. This codes for CASSYSKPRGSLAGGYEQYF.